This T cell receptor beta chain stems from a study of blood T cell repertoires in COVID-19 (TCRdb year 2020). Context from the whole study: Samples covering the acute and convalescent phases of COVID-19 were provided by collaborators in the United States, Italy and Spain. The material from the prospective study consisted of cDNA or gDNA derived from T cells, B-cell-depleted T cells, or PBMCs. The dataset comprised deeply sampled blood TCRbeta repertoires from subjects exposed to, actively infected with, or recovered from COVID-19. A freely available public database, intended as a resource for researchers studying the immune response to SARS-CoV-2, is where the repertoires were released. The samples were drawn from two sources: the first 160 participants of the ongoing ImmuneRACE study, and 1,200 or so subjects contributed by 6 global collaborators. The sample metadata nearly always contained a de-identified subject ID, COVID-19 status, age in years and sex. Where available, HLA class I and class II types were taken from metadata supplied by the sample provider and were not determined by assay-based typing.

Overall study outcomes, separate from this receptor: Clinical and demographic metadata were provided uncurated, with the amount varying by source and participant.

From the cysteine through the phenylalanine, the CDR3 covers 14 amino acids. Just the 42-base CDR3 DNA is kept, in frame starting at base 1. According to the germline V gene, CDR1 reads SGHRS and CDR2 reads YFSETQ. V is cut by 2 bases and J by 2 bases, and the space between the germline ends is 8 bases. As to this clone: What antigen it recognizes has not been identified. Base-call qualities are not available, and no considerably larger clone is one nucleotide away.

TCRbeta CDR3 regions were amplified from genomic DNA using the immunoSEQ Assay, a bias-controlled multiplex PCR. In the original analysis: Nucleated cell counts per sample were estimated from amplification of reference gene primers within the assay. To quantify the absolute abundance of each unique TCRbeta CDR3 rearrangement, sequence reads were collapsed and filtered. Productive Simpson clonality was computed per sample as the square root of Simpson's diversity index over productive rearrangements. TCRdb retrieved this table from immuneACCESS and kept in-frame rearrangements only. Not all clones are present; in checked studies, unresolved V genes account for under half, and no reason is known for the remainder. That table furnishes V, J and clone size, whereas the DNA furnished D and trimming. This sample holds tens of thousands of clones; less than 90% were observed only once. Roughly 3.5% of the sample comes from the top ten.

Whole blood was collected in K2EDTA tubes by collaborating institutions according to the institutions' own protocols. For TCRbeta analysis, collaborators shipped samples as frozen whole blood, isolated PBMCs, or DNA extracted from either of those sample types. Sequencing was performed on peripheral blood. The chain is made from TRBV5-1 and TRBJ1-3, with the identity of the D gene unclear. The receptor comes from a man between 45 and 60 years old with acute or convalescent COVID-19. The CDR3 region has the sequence CASSFDGTGNTIYF. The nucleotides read TGCGCCAGCAGCTTCGACGGGACTGGAAACACCATATATTTT.